The T cell receptor beta chain under discussion was sequenced for a study of response to subunit inactivated influenza vaccine. Each CDR3 protein is one row after TCRdb ran MiXCR on the RT-PCR reads. Among around 790,000 distinct CDR3 sequences listed, approximately 22% were seen once. This clonotype appeared a few times. Its specificity is not known. Study-level points and caveats: Every seasonal influenza vaccination brings in few new T cells, the authors suggested.

Germline V lookup: CDR1 SGHTA, CDR2 FQGNSA. The CDR3 contains 14 residues. V gave up 5 bases and J gave up 7 bases, with 15 bases separating them. The sequence came from a man between 50 and 59 years old who received an inactivated influenza vaccine. The material sequenced was PBMCs from blood, taken roughly 5 days after vaccination. This sequence joins TRBV7-2 and TRBJ2-1; no firm D call. The CDR3 nucleotides are TGTGCCAGCAGCCCAACACCATTCCGTAATGAGCAGTTCTTC. This translates into CASSPTPFRNEQFF.